This entry is about one T cell receptor beta chain. The germline gives CDR1 MNHNS, CDR2 SASEGT. The J segment lost 7 bases and the V segment lost 4 bases, leaving 7 bases of the junction unmatched. The CDR3 is made up of 15 amino acids. The data were obtained in a study of T cell changes during pregnancy in multiple sclerosis. TCRdb keeps only in-frame clones here, not all; method: immunoSEQ multiplex PCR. Of about 110,000 clones listed, less than 95% were seen once; the top ten hold 1.6%. This clonotype was sampled from a female donor with multiple sclerosis, enrolled in a pregnancy study. Sequences were derived from peripheral blood, sampled after pregnancy. The chain uses TRBV6-1 and TRBJ2-2; 9 nucleotides agree with TRBD1. In DNA, the CDR3 is TGTGCCAGCAGTGCGATGACAGGGGGGATCGGGGAGCTGTTTTTT. Translated, it gives CASSAMTGGIGELFF.